These 28 T cell receptor beta chains originate from one sample sequenced in a study of T cell repertoires in cytomegalovirus infection. TCRdb reanalysed the reads using MiXCR and keeps one entry per CDR3 protein. This sample has around 170,000 distinct CDR3 sequences, with around 15% found just once. What was sequenced was PBMCs. The receptors were gathered from a human donor in good health (CMV status not recorded). Some clones in this sample may be carry-over from other donors' samples.

The chain uses TRBV25-1 and TRBJ1-1; D is ambiguous. Germline CDR1 is MGHDK and CDR2 is SYGVNS. Trimming shortened V by 8 bases and J by 1 base, and 8 bases separated the two germline ends. The length of the CDR3 is 12 residues. The CDR3: CASRRRNTEAFF. CDR3 bases: TGTGCCAGCCGAAGAAGGAACACTGAAGCTTTCTTT.

V usage is TRBV29-1 and J usage is TRBJ2-5; TRBD1 is a possible D gene (5 bases). The germline V and J ends were trimmed by 3 bases and 2 bases, with 7 bases remaining between them. The germline V gene has CDR1 SQVTM and CDR2 ANQGSEA. The CDR3 has 12 amino acids. The CDR3 sequence is CSVERQQETQYF. CDR3 DNA: TGCAGCGTTGAGAGACAGCAAGAGACCCAGTACTTC.

Ten or more counts support this clonotype. The chain combines TRBV7-6 with TRBJ2-4, with D uncertain. V was clipped by 5 bases and J by 1 base, with 15 bases between them. The CDR3 totals 16 residues. The V gene's germline CDR1 is SGHVS and CDR2 FNYEAQ. CDR3 DNA sequence: TGTGCCAGCAGCCCCTCGATATTTTGGGCCAAAAACATTCAGTACTTC. Translated: CASSPSIFWAKNIQYF. Drawing the rest from reference TRBV7-6 and TRBJ2-4, the complete variable domain is GAGVSQSPRYKVTKRGQDVALRCDPISGHVSLYWYRQALGQGPEFLTYFNYEAQQDKSGLPNDRFSAERPEGSISTLTIQRTEQRDSAMYRCASSPSIFWAKNIQYFGAGTRLSVL.

This clonotype has just a few counts. The chain recombines TRBV14 with TRBJ2-7; a possible D gene is TRBD1 (6 bases). Trimming shortened V by 3 bases and J by 2 bases, and 14 bases separated the two germline ends. The CDR3 has 15 amino acids. Germline CDR1 and CDR2: SGHDN and FVKESK. The CDR3 DNA reads as TGTGCCAGCAGCCACCCCCAGGCAGGGGCCTACGAGCAGTACTTC. Encoded protein: CASSHPQAGAYEQYF.

V gene TRBV14 combines with J gene TRBJ1-2; D is unresolved. Germline V gene lookup returns CDR1 SGHDN and CDR2 FVKESK. The CDR3 has 14 amino acids. The ends were cut back, 2 bases at V and 4 bases at J, with 11 bases in the middle. CDR3 DNA: TGTGCCAGCAGCCAAAGAAATCTCTTCTATGGCTACACCTTC. Encoded protein: CASSQRNLFYGYTF.

This clonotype showed up just a few times. This chain connects TRBV10-3 to TRBJ1-1, with TRBD1 as a possible D gene (6 bases). V was clipped by 0 bases and J by 10 bases, with 9 bases between them. From germline, CDR1 is ENHRY and CDR2 SYGVKD. The CDR3 spans 12 residues. DNA of the CDR3: TGTGCCATCAGTGAGTCCGGGGGCAGAGCTTTCTTT. Translating gives CAISESGGRAFF.

The gene calls are TRBV10-3 and TRBJ2-1; unclear D gene. The CDR3 extends over 11 amino acids. Looked up from germline, CDR1 is ENHRY and CDR2 is SYGVKD. Trimming took 6 bases from V and 5 from J, leaving 5 bases between them. CDR3 sequence (DNA): TGTGCCATCAGCGCCAACAATGAGCAGTTCTTC. This sequence encodes CAISANNEQFF.

The CDR3 loop reads CASSFEAALRQFF. Here the CDR3 DNA reads TGCGCCAGCAGCTTCGAGGCAGCCCTTAGGCAGTTCTTC. The chain carries TRBV5-1 and TRBJ2-1; D not certain. This CDR3 region has 13 residues. V dropped 2 bases and J dropped 12 bases, with 15 bases sitting between them. Germline CDR1 is SGHRS and CDR2 is YFSETQ.

This clonotype showed up many times. The rearrangement links TRBV7-2 to TRBJ1-1, with a weak D call TRBD1 (6 bases). Germline CDR1 SGHTA, CDR2 FQGNSA. This CDR3 has 13 residues. V dropped 6 bases and J dropped 1 base, with 9 bases sitting between them. The DNA for the CDR3 is TGTGCCAGCAGACAACAGGGGAACACTGAAGCTTTCTTT. As protein: CASRQQGNTEAFF.

This clonotype was recorded many times. This chain uses TRBV12-3 or TRBV12-4 with TRBJ2-3; perhaps TRBD2 as D (5 bases). V gave up 3 bases and J gave up 2 bases, with 12 bases separating them. The CDR3 covers 15 residues. As DNA, the CDR3 is TGTGCCAGCAGTTTGGCCAAGGGAGTCACAGATACGCAGTATTTT. Amino acids: CASSLAKGVTDTQYF.

CDR3: CASSRLATGSGETQYF. CDR3 coding DNA: TGTGCCAGCAGCCGTCTTGCGACAGGCAGTGGGGAGACCCAGTACTTC. V usage is TRBV7-9 and J usage is TRBJ2-5; possible D gene TRBD1, 6 bases. The CDR3 has 16 residues. Trimming removed 5 bases at V and 5 bases at J, with 21 bases between. CDR1 SEHNR and CDR2 FQNEAQ come from the germline V gene (reference sequence).

This clonotype was observed many times. This chain joins TRBV5-1 and TRBJ1-2, with TRBD1 matching 11 bases. The CDR3 extends over 17 amino acids. Germline V gene lookup returns CDR1 SGHRS and CDR2 YFSETQ. The V and J ends lost 4 bases and 2 bases, in that order; junction bases with no gene match: 10. The CDR3 coding sequence is TGCGCCAGCAGCCGCGGGACAGGGGGAGAAAAAAACTATGGCTACACCTTC. Its protein is CASSRGTGGEKNYGYTF.

This clonotype has ten or more counts. This chain links TRBV11-2 with TRBJ2-7; D ambiguous. The germline CDR1 and CDR2 sequences are SGHAT and FQNNGV. The CDR3 consists of 12 residues. V was shortened by 0 bases and J by 6 bases, with 6 bases between the two germline ends. The CDR3 DNA follows: TGTGCCAGCAGCTTAGATTTTGGCGAGCAGTACTTC. This codes for CASSLDFGEQYF.

This rearrangement joins TRBV7-9 to TRBJ1-1; D call uncertain. The CDR3 loop spans 12 amino acids. CDR1 and CDR2 (germline): SEHNR, FQNEAQ (reference sequence). V lost 8 bases and J 4 bases, leaving 11 bases between the germline ends. Here the CDR3 DNA reads TGTGCCAGCTTACTGGGGAGCACTGAAGCTTTCTTT. Amino acid sequence: CASLLGSTEAFF.

This chain uses TRBV11-2 with TRBJ2-5; 9 bases are shared with TRBD1. The junction had 8 bases not matched to a gene; V was cut back by 1 base and J by 5 bases. CDR3 length: 16 amino acids. CDR1 is SGHAT and CDR2 is FQNNGV in the germline V gene. The CDR3, as DNA: TGTGCCAGCAGCTTAGCCGGGCTGGGGACAGGGGAGACCCAGTACTTC. Translating gives CASSLAGLGTGETQYF.

This clonotype was seen a handful of times. The chain has TRBV5-6 and TRBJ2-7, with 7 bases identical to TRBD1. The J segment lost 4 bases and the V segment lost 1 base, leaving 5 bases of the junction unmatched. CDR3 size: 14 residues. Germline V gene data show CDR1 as SGHDT and CDR2 as YYEEEE. The CDR3 DNA follows: TGTGCCAGCAGCTTGATGGCAGGGGGATACGAGCAGTACTTC. Amino acid sequence: CASSLMAGGYEQYF.

This clonotype was found a few times. The V call is TRBV20-1, the J call TRBJ2-3; 12 nucleotides line up with TRBD2. CDR1 and CDR2 (germline): DFQATT, SNEGSKA (reference sequence). The CDR3 runs to 15 residues. Trimming removed 1 base from V and 5 bases from J; junction bases left unmatched: 4. CDR3 region: CSARASSGRGDTQYF. The CDR3 DNA reads TGCAGTGCTAGAGCCTCTAGCGGGAGGGGAGATACGCAGTATTTT.

This clonotype was seen many times. The chain employs TRBV6-6 and TRBJ1-2; D perhaps matches TRBD1 (6 bases). The V end lost 2 bases, the J end lost 4 bases, and 17 bases lay between the germline ends. Germline CDR1 reads MNHNY; CDR2 reads SVGAGI (reference sequence). The CDR3 totals 16 residues. DNA of the CDR3: TGTGCCAGCAGTTACGTACAGGCGGGGGCGGCCTATGGCTACACCTTC. The encoded protein is CASSYVQAGAAYGYTF.

Ten or more counts support this clonotype. The genes are TRBV7-6 and TRBJ2-5; D call uncertain. V lost 5 bases and J lost 1, with 5 bases in between. CDR3 length: 12 residues. The germline V gene encodes CDR1 SGHVS and CDR2 FNYEAQ. CDR3 DNA: TGTGCCAGCAGCCCCTCCCAAGAGACCCAGTACTTC. It yields the protein CASSPSQETQYF.

This clonotype was counted at least ten times. The chain employs TRBV24-1 and TRBJ1-5; TRBD1 might be the D (5 bases). The V end lost 7 bases, the J end lost 6 bases, and 12 bases lay between the germline ends. This CDR3 has 13 amino acids. Germline CDR1 KGHDR, CDR2 SFDVKD. The CDR3 DNA is TGTGCCACCAGCGGGGGTCTCGGTCAGCCCCAGCATTTT. Translating it yields CATSGGLGQPQHF.

This clonotype has only a few counts. The chain recombines TRBV29-1 with TRBJ1-2; weak D call: TRBD1 (6 bases). Trimming stripped 7 bases from V and 3 bases from J, with 15 bases between. Germline lookup yields CDR1 SQVTM and CDR2 ANQGSEA. There are 13 residues in the CDR3. This CDR3 reads CSARDTGDYGYTF. CDR3 sequence (DNA): TGCAGCGCTCGGGACACGGGCGACTATGGCTACACCTTC.

V usage is TRBV12-3 or TRBV12-4 and J usage is TRBJ2-1; TRBD2 aligns across 8 bases. The CDR3 spans 15 residues. J lost 4 bases, V lost 7 bases, and 9 bases had no gene match. The CDR3 region has the DNA TGTGCCAGCACTGGACTAGCCGTTCTTTACAATGAGCAGTTCTTC. Protein sequence: CASTGLAVLYNEQFF.

The chain uses TRBV28 and TRBJ1-3; D unclear. V lost 2 bases, J lost 4 bases, and 15 bases lay in between. Germline V gene data show CDR1 as MDHEN and CDR2 as SYDVKM. The CDR3 is made up of 16 amino acids. CDR3 in amino acids: CASSLTSVGSGNTIYF. The CDR3 coding sequence is TGTGCCAGCAGTTTAACCTCCGTTGGCTCGGGAAACACCATATATTTT.

This clonotype has only a few counts. The rearrangement joins TRBV19 to TRBJ1-1; no clear D. Germline V gene sequence: CDR1 LNHDA, CDR2 SQIVND (reference sequence). The CDR3 has 12 amino acids. The V end was cut by 10 bases, the J end by 4 bases, with 13 bases between. The CDR3 bases are TGTGCCACGATCCAAGGCCCCACTGAAGCTTTCTTT. Its protein product is CATIQGPTEAFF.

This clonotype was seen a handful of times. This chain uses TRBV12-5 with TRBJ2-2, with 8 bases identical to TRBD2. Losses at the gene ends were 6 bases for V and 5 bases for J; bases not matched to a gene: 8. This CDR3 is built from 15 residues. Looked up from germline, CDR1 is LGHNT and CDR2 is FRNRAP. CDR3 amino acids: CASGPTRGGTGELFF. In DNA form, the CDR3 reads TGTGCTAGTGGCCCGACCCGGGGGGGGACCGGGGAGCTGTTTTTT.

The J gene is TRBJ2-1, the V gene TRBV5-1; D is undetermined. The V gene lost 1 base and the J gene lost 2 bases, with 4 bases spanning the gap. Per germline, CDR1 SGHRS and CDR2 YFSETQ. This CDR3 has 13 amino acids. The CDR3 region has the DNA TGCGCCAGCAGCTTGAATACCTACAATGAGCAGTTCTTC. Residues: CASSLNTYNEQFF.

This clonotype came up a few times. The chain recombines TRBV29-1 with TRBJ2-7; D may correspond to TRBD1 or TRBD2 (6 bases each). Germline V gene lookup returns CDR1 SQVTM and CDR2 ANQGSEA. With 4 bases removed from V and 5 bases from J, the gap between germline ends came to 12 bases. CDR3 size: 12 residues. The CDR3 DNA reads as TGCAGCGTTGGCCCTCGGGGGCACGAGCAGTACTTC. This codes for CSVGPRGHEQYF.

This clonotype has a count of ten or more. This chain links TRBV7-3 with TRBJ2-5; no clear D gene. The germline V gene encodes CDR1 SGHTA and CDR2 FQGTGA. There are 13 residues in the CDR3. V gave up 5 bases and J gave up 1 base, with 8 bases separating them. CDR3 DNA sequence: TGTGCCAGCAGCCCCTCTTTCCAAGAGACCCAGTACTTC. Translating it yields CASSPSFQETQYF. Looking up the rest from reference TRBV7-3 and TRBJ2-5 gives the full variable domain: GAGVSQTPSNKVTEKGKYVELRCDPISGHTALYWYRQSLGQGPEFLIYFQGTGAADDSGLPNDRFFAVRPEGSVSTLKIQRTERGDSAVYLCASSPSFQETQYFGPGTRLLVL.